These 3 T cell receptor beta chains came from one sample sequenced in a study of PD-L1 blockade in urothelial cancer. The method was immunoSEQ multiplex PCR; TCRdb's version includes in-frame clones alone and lacks a portion of them. The table shows roughly 130,000 clones, with 84% occurring only once. Time point noted: pretreatment peripheral blood. Source: PBMCs, taken around atezolizumab (anti-PD-L1) treatment. These receptors all come from a man aged 45-65 years with urothelial cancer.

CDR3 amino acids: CASSEQGGDTQYF. CDR3 nucleotides: TGTGCCAGCAGCGAGCAGGGGGGAGATACGCAGTATTTT. This chain connects TRBV6-4 to TRBJ2-3; tentatively, D is TRBD1 (7 bases). The CDR3 sequence is 13 residues long. Germline V CDR1 and CDR2: MRHNA, SNTAGT. Between the trimmed V and J ends, which lost 6 bases and 5 bases, there was a span of 12 bases.

The chain employs TRBV5-1 and TRBJ1-4; possible D gene TRBD1, 5 bases. From germline, CDR1 is SGHRS and CDR2 YFSETQ. Trimming took off 4 bases at V and 7 bases at J, with 11 bases between the two ends. The CDR3 extends over 13 amino acids. The CDR3 DNA reads TGCGCCAGCAGCGCCCGACAGTTTGAAAAACTGTTTTTT. Translation: CASSARQFEKLFF.

The chain carries TRBV6-5 and TRBJ2-3; 14 positions agree with TRBD2. This CDR3 region has 15 residues. Germline V gene lookup returns CDR1 MNHEY and CDR2 SVGAGI. V lost 4 bases and J lost 7; bases outside the gene matches: 4. CDR3: CASSLTSGRAHTQYF. CDR3 coding DNA: TGTGCCAGCAGTTTGACTAGCGGGAGGGCGCATACGCAGTATTTT.